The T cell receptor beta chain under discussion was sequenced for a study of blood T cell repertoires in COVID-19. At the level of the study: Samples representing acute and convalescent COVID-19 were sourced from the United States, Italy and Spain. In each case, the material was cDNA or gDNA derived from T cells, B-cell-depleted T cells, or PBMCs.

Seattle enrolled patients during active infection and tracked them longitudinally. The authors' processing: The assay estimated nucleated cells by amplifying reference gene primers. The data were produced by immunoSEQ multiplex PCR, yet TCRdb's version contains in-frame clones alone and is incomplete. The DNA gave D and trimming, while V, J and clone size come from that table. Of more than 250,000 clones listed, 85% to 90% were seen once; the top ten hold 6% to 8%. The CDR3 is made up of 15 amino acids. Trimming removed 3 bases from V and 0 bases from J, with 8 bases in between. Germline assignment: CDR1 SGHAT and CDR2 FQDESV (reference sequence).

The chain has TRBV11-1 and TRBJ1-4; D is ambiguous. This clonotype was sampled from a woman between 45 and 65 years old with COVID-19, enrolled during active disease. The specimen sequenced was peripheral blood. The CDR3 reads CASSLSGTTNEKLFF. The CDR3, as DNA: TGTGCCAGCAGCTTGAGTGGTACAACTAATGAAAAACTGTTTTTT.